This passage covers 17 T cell receptor beta chains from one sample sequenced in a study of CD8 T cells in ankylosing spondylitis. TCRdb re-called the 5' RACE reads with MiXCR, one entry per CDR3 protein. The data contain around 27,000 distinct CDR3 sequences, roughly 2.4% of them singletons. The source material was blood, either unsorted or a sorted T cell fraction (not recorded which). These TCRs come from a female donor with ankylosing spondylitis or in good health (not recorded which).

This clonotype appeared many times. The gene calls are TRBV9 and TRBJ2-2; TRBD1 aligns across 7 bases. Germline CDR1 and CDR2: SGDLS and YYNGEE. J gave up 6 bases and V 3 bases, and 11 bases lay outside the gene matches. This CDR3 comprises 16 residues. The CDR3 DNA follows: TGTGCCAGCAGCGGGCCTACCGGGACAGTCGCCGGGGAGCTGTTTTTT. Translating gives CASSGPTGTVAGELFF.

This clonotype has at least ten counts. The rearrangement links TRBV9 to TRBJ2-7; 8 bases agree with TRBD1. The CDR3 extends over 14 amino acids. CDR1 is SGDLS and CDR2 is YYNGEE in the germline V gene. Trimming took 0 bases from V and 6 from J; bases not matched to a gene: 5. The CDR3 DNA sequence: TGTGCCAGCAGCGTAGTAGGACAGGGCGTCGAGCAGTACTTC. This codes for CASSVVGQGVEQYF.

The sample holds many counts of this clonotype. The CDR3 here is CASSPEAGGVETQYF. For the CDR3, the DNA is TGTGCCAGCAGCCCAGAAGCGGGAGGCGTAGAGACCCAGTACTTC. This chain joins TRBV9 and TRBJ2-5, with TRBD2 identical over 9 bases. The CDR3 is 15 amino acids. The V segment lost 4 bases and the J segment 4 bases; nucleotides outside the gene matches: 8. Germline lookup yields CDR1 SGDLS and CDR2 YYNGEE.

Ten or more counts support this clonotype. The V call is TRBV9, the J call TRBJ1-6; the match to TRBD1 covers 7 bases. There are 13 residues in the CDR3. The V and J ends lost 4 bases and 15 bases, in that order; junction bases with no gene match: 10. Germline loops: CDR1 SGDLS, CDR2 YYNGEE. CDR3 coding DNA: TGTGCCAGCAGCACAGCCGGGACAGCAAACCTCCACTTT. This encodes CASSTAGTANLHF. Full variable domain (remainder filled in from reference TRBV9 and TRBJ1-6): DSGVTQTPKHLITATGQRVTLRCSPRSGDLSVYWYQQSLDQGLQFLIQYYNGEERAKGNILERFSAQQFPDLHSELNLSSLELGDSALYFCASSTAGTANLHFGNGTRLTVT.

At least ten counts were recorded for this clonotype. J is TRBJ1-4 and V is TRBV9; no clear D. Germline CDR1 reads SGDLS; CDR2 reads YYNGEE. The CDR3 has 14 amino acids. Trimming pared 4 bases from V and 0 bases from J, leaving 7 bases between. The CDR3 spells CASSPHPTNEKLFF. CDR3 nucleotides: TGTGCCAGCAGCCCTCACCCAACTAATGAAAAACTGTTTTTT.

This clonotype ranks as medium-sized. The chain has TRBV9 and TRBJ2-2, with 9 positions matching TRBD2. Germline CDR1 reads SGDLS; CDR2 reads YYNGEE. The CDR3 is made up of 15 amino acids. The trim removed 0 bases at V and 6 bases at J, leaving 3 bases unmatched. CDR3 loop: CASSVGTSVAGELFF. CDR3 DNA: TGTGCCAGCAGCGTAGGGACTAGCGTCGCCGGGGAGCTGTTTTTT.

This clonotype has at least ten counts. This chain connects TRBV9 to TRBJ2-2; 10 bases match TRBD1. The J segment lost 4 bases and the V segment lost 3 bases, leaving 9 bases of the junction unmatched. The germline V gene has CDR1 SGDLS and CDR2 YYNGEE. This CDR3 comprises 17 residues. The CDR3 DNA is TGTGCCAGCAGCGGACAGGGGGCGCTTAGGGTCACCGGGGAGCTGTTTTTT. Translating it yields CASSGQGALRVTGELFF.

This clonotype was observed at least ten times. This chain links TRBV9 with TRBJ2-7; 7 nucleotides align to TRBD2. CDR1 is SGDLS, CDR2 YYNGEE, per germline. The CDR3 has 13 residues. V trimming: 4 bases; J trimming: 7 bases; junction bases outside the gene matches: 8. CDR3 bases: TGTGCCAGCAGCCCGGGTGCGGGAGCGGAGCAGTACTTC. Residues: CASSPGAGAEQYF. Full variable domain (rest looked up from reference TRBV9 and TRBJ2-7): DSGVTQTPKHLITATGQRVTLRCSPRSGDLSVYWYQQSLDQGLQFLIQYYNGEERAKGNILERFSAQQFPDLHSELNLSSLELGDSALYFCASSPGAGAEQYFGPGTRLTVT.

This clonotype was seen ten or more times. The chain couples TRBV9 to TRBJ2-7; D unresolved. Germline V gene lookup returns CDR1 SGDLS and CDR2 YYNGEE. V was trimmed by 4 bases and J by 5 bases, leaving 16 bases between them. The CDR3 is 14 amino acids. Here the CDR3 DNA reads TGTGCCAGCAGCACGCACACCAGTAGCAACGAGCAGTACTTC. Amino acids: CASSTHTSSNEQYF.

Comment on this clonotype: This could be a read error, since a much larger clone is one nucleotide away. The chain is built from TRBV9 and TRBJ2-3; weak D call: TRBD1 (6 bases). The closer fit of TRBJ1-5 to the DNA end suggests the J call may be wrong. Per germline, CDR1 SGDLS and CDR2 YYNGEE. The CDR3 totals 16 residues. CDR3 in DNA: TGTGCCAGCAGCCCCGGGCGGGGGCGAAACACAGATACGCAGCATTTT. Protein sequence: CASSPGRGRNTDTQHF.

This clonotype appeared many times. The chain has TRBV9 and TRBJ2-1; 12 bases match TRBD2. Germline V gene sequence: CDR1 SGDLS, CDR2 YYNGEE. The CDR3 contains 18 residues. Unmatched junction bases numbered 7, after V lost 3 bases and J lost 0 bases. The CDR3 DNA follows: TGTGCCAGCAGCGGAGGACTAGCGGGGAAGAGCTCCTACAATGAGCAGTTCTTC. Translation: CASSGGLAGKSSYNEQFF.

This clonotype showed up just a few times. This chain links TRBV9 with TRBJ2-1; no clear D gene. In germline, CDR1 is SGDLS, CDR2 YYNGEE. The ends were cut back, 2 bases at V and 1 base at J, with 7 bases in the middle. The CDR3 loop spans 14 amino acids. CDR3 residues: CASSVWGSYNEQFF. As DNA, the CDR3 is TGTGCCAGCAGCGTGTGGGGTTCCTACAATGAGCAGTTCTTC.

This clonotype has a count of ten or more. V usage is TRBV9 and J usage is TRBJ2-1, with TRBD1 matching 7 bases. Per germline, CDR1 SGDLS and CDR2 YYNGEE. This CDR3 has 16 amino acids. After removal of 4 bases from V and 0 bases from J, the junction contained 7 bases not matched to a gene. The CDR3 sequence: CASSHPTGISYNEQFF. The DNA of the CDR3 is TGTGCCAGCAGCCACCCGACAGGGATCTCCTACAATGAGCAGTTCTTC.

This clonotype was recorded at least ten times. This chain links TRBV9 with TRBJ2-4, with D possibly being TRBD2 (5 bases). Germline V gene data show CDR1 as SGDLS and CDR2 as YYNGEE. V gave up 3 bases and J gave up 8 bases, with 15 bases separating them. The CDR3 length is 14 residues. The chain's CDR3 is CASSGEFTPHIQYF. In DNA, the CDR3 is TGTGCCAGCAGCGGGGAGTTCACCCCCCACATTCAGTACTTC. Based on the CDR3 plus reference TRBV9 and TRBJ2-4, the full variable domain is DSGVTQTPKHLITATGQRVTLRCSPRSGDLSVYWYQQSLDQGLQFLIQYYNGEERAKGNILERFSAQQFPDLHSELNLSSLELGDSALYFCASSGEFTPHIQYFGAGTRLSVL.

The table lists this clonotype with many counts. The chain has TRBV9 and TRBJ2-1; TRBD2 agrees at 8 bases. In germline, CDR1 is SGDLS, CDR2 YYNGEE. This CDR3 comprises 13 residues. The trim removed 4 bases at V and 10 bases at J, leaving 7 bases unmatched. CDR3 nucleotides: TGTGCCAGCAGCCGATCTCGGGGGGGAGAGCAGTTCTTC. The encoded protein is CASSRSRGGEQFF.

This clonotype was recorded many times. The chain combines TRBV9 with TRBJ1-1, with D possibly TRBD1 on 6 matching bases. CDR1 and CDR2 from the germline V gene are SGDLS and YYNGEE. The V gene lost 3 bases and the J gene lost 5 bases, with 11 bases spanning the gap. The CDR3 consists of 13 residues. CDR3 nucleotide sequence: TGTGCCAGCAGCGGCGGGGGCGGGACTGAAGCTTTCTTT. It codes for CASSGGGGTEAFF. The full variable domain, its missing parts supplied by reference TRBV9 and TRBJ1-1, is DSGVTQTPKHLITATGQRVTLRCSPRSGDLSVYWYQQSLDQGLQFLIQYYNGEERAKGNILERFSAQQFPDLHSELNLSSLELGDSALYFCASSGGGGTEAFFGQGTRLTVV.

This clonotype was seen ten or more times. J is TRBJ2-1 and V is TRBV9, with 11 bases identical to TRBD2. With V trimmed by 6 bases and J by 5 bases, 4 bases remained unmatched. The V gene's germline CDR1 is SGDLS and CDR2 YYNGEE. The CDR3 totals 14 residues. The CDR3 loop is CASTTSGAHNEQFF. CDR3 bases: TGTGCCAGCACGACTAGCGGGGCTCACAATGAGCAGTTCTTC.